This T cell receptor beta chain is drawn from a study of spatial heterogeneity in lung cancer. The overall study: Detected beta-chain sequences consistently exceeded alpha-chain sequences.

Notes on this clonotype: No antigen is known for it.

Each molecule of TCR cDNA was tagged with one unique molecular identifier. TCRdb passed the 5' RACE reads through MiXCR, listing each CDR3 protein once. Found here are 5,500 to 9,000 distinct CDR3 sequences, 10% to 15% of them singletons; the top ten hold 7.5% to 10%. Findings and limits, study-wide: For expanded intratumoral alpha and beta TCRs, counts tracked tumor mutation counts.

The sample's time point: sample taken at primary tumor resection. Unsorted whole RNA samples from tumor, nontumor lung or frozen PBMC were sequenced. This TCR was sampled from a male donor with early-stage non-small cell lung cancer. The specimen comprised lung tumor tissue, sampled at surgery.

CDR3 residues: CAIRQGSTDTQYF. CDR3 DNA: TGTGCCATACGACAGGGTTCCACAGATACGCAGTATTTT. The chain couples TRBV10-3 to TRBJ2-3; TRBD1 matches 7 bases. Germline assignment: CDR1 ENHRY and CDR2 SYGVKD. The CDR3 runs to 13 residues. V gave up 9 bases and J gave up 2 bases; unmatched junction bases: 5.